The 18 T cell receptor beta chains below come from one sample, sequenced in a study of blood T cell repertoires in COVID-19. The data were produced by immunoSEQ multiplex PCR, yet TCRdb's version contains in-frame clones alone and is incomplete. The data hold tens of thousands of clones, with more than 75% observed a single time. The sequenced sample consisted of peripheral blood. The source of these receptors is a woman aged 70-85 years with acute or convalescent COVID-19.

A few counts support this clone. CDR3 DNA: TGCAGTGCCCGGGCTGGAAACACCATATATTTT. It codes for CSARAGNTIYF. The chain uses TRBV20-1 and TRBJ1-3, with D unclear. V was trimmed by 6 bases and J by 2 bases, leaving 5 bases between them. Looked up from germline, CDR1 is DFQATT and CDR2 is SNEGSKA (reference sequence). CDR3 length equals 11 residues.

The chain employs TRBV30 and TRBJ1-5; TRBD1 is a possible D gene (5 bases). This CDR3 has 14 amino acids. Germline values: CDR1 GTSNPN, CDR2 SVGIG (reference sequence). Trimming left V 0 bases short and J 6 bases short, with 12 bases between. CDR3 nucleotide sequence: TGTGCCTGGAGTGTAGTGGCAGGGATTCAGCCCCAGCATTTT. It translates to CAWSVVAGIQPQHF. Full variable domain (rest looked up from reference TRBV30 and TRBJ1-5): SQTIHQWPATLVQPVGSPLSLECTVEGTSNPNLYWYRQAAGRGLQLLFYSVGIGQISSEVPQNLSASRPQDRQFILSSKKLLLSDSGFYLCAWSVVAGIQPQHFGDGTRLSIL.

This clone was seen a single time. The chain couples TRBV27 to TRBJ2-4; tentatively, D is TRBD1 (5 bases). Germline V gene sequence: CDR1 MNHEY, CDR2 SMNVEV (reference sequence). The CDR3 runs 16 residues. Trimming shortened V by 5 bases and J by 7 bases, and 21 bases separated the two germline ends. The CDR3 nucleotides are TGTGCCAGCAGTCCCCTGCAGGGCCCCTCTAGGAACATTCAGTACTTC. Protein: CASSPLQGPSRNIQYF.

This sequence joins TRBV6-1 and TRBJ1-2; D may be TRBD1 (5 bases). This CDR3 comprises 12 residues. The ends were cut back, 6 bases at V and 0 bases at J, with 5 bases in the middle. Germline assignment: CDR1 MNHNS and CDR2 SASEGT. The DNA for the CDR3 is TGTGCCAGCAGACAGGCTAACTATGGCTACACCTTC. Amino acid sequence: CASRQANYGYTF.

The V call is TRBV7-2, the J call TRBJ1-6; maybe TRBD1 (5 bases). The CDR3 covers 14 residues. The germline gives CDR1 SGHTA, CDR2 FQGNSA. V was trimmed by 2 bases and J by 11 bases, leaving 13 bases between them. CDR3 DNA: TGTGCCAGCAGCTTACAGGGTCCGGTGGCACCCCTCCACTTT. This codes for CASSLQGPVAPLHF.

The genes are TRBV10-3 and TRBJ2-2, with 9 bases identical to TRBD2. Germline trimming cut 7 bases from V and 6 bases from J; bases unmatched to any gene: 12. In germline, CDR1 is ENHRY, CDR2 SYGVKD. CDR3 size: 16 residues. For the CDR3, the DNA is TGTGCCATCACCGACCCCGGACTAGCGAGATCCGGGGAGCTGTTTTTT. It codes for CAITDPGLARSGELFF.

This clone was recorded a few times. This chain uses TRBV6-5 with TRBJ1-1, with unresolved D. There are 14 residues in the CDR3. The ends were cut back, 0 bases at V and 1 base at J, with 6 bases in the middle. CDR1 is MNHEY, CDR2 SVGAGI, per germline. In DNA form, the CDR3 reads TGTGCCAGCAGTTACTCTTCCTGGAACACTGAAGCTTTCTTT. Translation gives CASSYSSWNTEAFF.

The chain employs TRBV19 and TRBJ1-2; 8 bases agree with TRBD1. This CDR3 has 14 residues. The trim removed 9 bases at V and 4 bases at J, leaving 10 bases unmatched. Germline assignment: CDR1 LNHDA and CDR2 SQIVND (reference sequence). The CDR3 DNA sequence: TGTGCCAGCAACACCGGGACAGGTCTCTATGGCTACACCTTC. It yields the protein CASNTGTGLYGYTF.

The rearrangement uses TRBV20-1 and TRBJ1-1, with D possibly being TRBD1 (6 bases). V was shortened by 3 bases and J by 4 bases, with 12 bases between the two germline ends. The length of the CDR3 is 13 residues. The germline CDR1 and CDR2 sequences are DFQATT and SNEGSKA (reference sequence). The CDR3 coding sequence is TGCAGTGCTAGTCGGGCCAGGGGCACTGAAGCTTTCTTT. Its translation: CSASRARGTEAFF.

The V call is TRBV6-2 or TRBV6-3, the J call TRBJ1-6; TRBD1 matches 7 bases. The CDR3 is 15 amino acids. Germline assignment: CDR1 MNHEY and CDR2 SVGEGT. Trimming at V came to 5 bases and at J to 4 bases, leaving 5 bases not matched to a gene. This CDR3 is CASSRTGEYNSPLHF. The CDR3 DNA sequence: TGTGCCAGCAGTCGAACAGGGGAATATAATTCACCCCTCCACTTT.

The J gene is TRBJ2-4, the V gene TRBV10-3, with 8 bases aligning to TRBD1. The V gene end was trimmed by 10 bases and the J gene end by 7 bases; junction bases not matched to a gene: 6. CDR1 and CDR2 (germline): ENHRY, SYGVKD. The CDR3 loop spans 12 amino acids. CDR3 DNA: TGTGCCACGGAAGGACAGGGTAACATTCAGTACTTC. It encodes CATEGQGNIQYF.

In DNA, the CDR3 is TGTGCCAGCAGCCAAGTGGATCGGGCGGGAGGGCTGTTCTTC. This codes for CASSQVDRAGGLFF. The chain combines TRBV3-1 (or the pseudogene TRBV3-2) with TRBJ2-1, with 9 bases aligning to TRBD2. The germline V gene has CDR1 LGHDT and CDR2 YNNKEL (reference sequence). The CDR3 runs to 14 residues. V was clipped by 1 base and J by 15 bases; unmatched bases: 10.

J is TRBJ2-2 and V is TRBV6-2 or TRBV6-3, with 8 nucleotides matching TRBD2. Per germline, CDR1 MNHEY and CDR2 SVGEGT. The CDR3 has 17 residues. V was clipped by 2 bases and J by 5 bases; unmatched bases: 10. The CDR3 coding sequence is TGTGCCAGCAGTTACCCCCTTGGAGCGGGGGTGACCGGGGAGCTGTTTTTT. As protein: CASSYPLGAGVTGELFF.

The chain employs TRBV7-9 and TRBJ2-7, with TRBD2 matching over 10 bases. The CDR3 contains 14 residues. Trimming at V came to 7 bases and at J to 6 bases, leaving 9 bases not matched to a gene. In germline, CDR1 is SEHNR, CDR2 FQNEAQ (reference sequence). CDR3 protein: CASKAGGTGGEQYF. In nucleotides, the CDR3 is TGTGCCAGCAAAGCGGGGGGGACCGGAGGCGAGCAGTACTTC.

This sequence joins TRBV7-9 and TRBJ2-5; 7 bases fit TRBD2. Trimming took 8 bases from V and 4 from J; bases not matched to a gene: 7. This CDR3 comprises 13 residues. CDR1 is SEHNR and CDR2 is FQNEAQ in the germline V gene (reference sequence). The CDR3 bases are TGTGCCAGCCGCCCCGGCGGGAGAGAGACCCAGTACTTC. Its translation is CASRPGGRETQYF.

V and J are TRBV19 and TRBJ1-5; a weak D match, TRBD1 (6 bases). Germline CDR1 and CDR2: LNHDA and SQIVND (reference sequence). Trimming removed 3 bases from V and 0 bases from J, with 12 bases in between. This CDR3 is 16 amino acids long. The CDR3 loop is CASSIGQLYSNQPQHF. CDR3 DNA: TGTGCCAGTAGTATCGGACAGCTCTATAGCAATCAGCCCCAGCATTTT.

Written as DNA, the CDR3 is TGTGCCAGCAGCCAAGCGGGACAGGCAGGCAATGAAAAACTGTTTTTT. It specifies CASSQAGQAGNEKLFF. The chain uses TRBV3-1 (or the pseudogene TRBV3-2) and TRBJ1-4, with 8 bases aligning to TRBD1. V was pared by 1 base and J by 5 bases, with 6 bases of the junction left unmatched. The CDR3 runs to 16 residues. Germline loops: CDR1 LGHDT, CDR2 YNNKEL (reference sequence).

This clone appeared a few times. The chain has TRBV15 and TRBJ1-2; D might be TRBD1 (6 bases). This CDR3 is built from 14 residues. The germline gives CDR1 LNHNV, CDR2 YYDKDF (reference sequence). Deletions cut 1 base from V and 2 bases from J, with 8 bases between. CDR3 in DNA: TGTGCCACCAGCAGAGGACAGGCCAACTATGGCTACACCTTC. Translating gives CATSRGQANYGYTF.